The rows below give T cell receptor beta chains drawn from one sample of a study of PD-L1 blockade in urothelial cancer. Produced via immunoSEQ multiplex PCR; TCRdb's table is partial and in-frame only. The sample has more than 55,000 clones, roughly 81% seen once. Here the sequenced sample was PBMCs, taken around atezolizumab (anti-PD-L1) treatment. These receptors originate from a man between 65 and 85 years old with urothelial cancer. CDR3s include the opening cysteine and the closing phenylalanine or tryptophan. D genes are given only for firm matches. Expanded clones are given a class, and other clones once, few, many or no size at all.

j_gene: TRBJ1-6
v_gene: TRBV19
abundance: NA
d_gene: NA
CDR3aa: CASSPRDFYNSPLHF
CDR3nt: TGTGCCAGTAGTCCCCGGGACTTTTACAATTCACCCCTCCACTTT

j_gene: TRBJ1-2
v_gene: TRBV6-6
abundance: NA
d_gene: TRBD1
CDR3aa: CASSFGQGAYTF
CDR3nt: TGTGCCAGCAGTTTCGGACAGGGGGCCTACACCTTC

j_gene: TRBJ1-2
v_gene: TRBV4-2
abundance: NA
d_gene: TRBD1
CDR3aa: CASSQGGQGDGYTF
CDR3nt: TGTGCCAGCAGCCAAGGGGGACAGGGGGATGGCTACACCTTC

j_gene: TRBJ2-5
v_gene: TRBV19
abundance: NA
d_gene: TRBD1
CDR3aa: CASSRDRVEETQYF
CDR3nt: TGTGCCAGTAGTAGGGACAGGGTTGAGGAGACCCAGTACTTC

j_gene: TRBJ2-7
v_gene: TRBV7-8
abundance: NA
d_gene: NA
CDR3aa: CASSLRGLDTPYEQYF
CDR3nt: TGTGCCAGCAGCTTAAGGGGTTTGGACACCCCCTACGAGCAGTACTTC

j_gene: TRBJ2-7
v_gene: TRBV6-5
abundance: many
d_gene: TRBD1
CDR3aa: CASSPGQGSYEQYF
CDR3nt: TGTGCCAGCAGTCCGGGACAGGGAAGCTACGAGCAGTACTTC

j_gene: TRBJ2-7
v_gene: TRBV6-5
abundance: NA
d_gene: NA
CDR3aa: CASSYIQTRGSYEQYF
CDR3nt: TGTGCCAGCAGTTACATCCAAACGCGCGGGTCCTACGAGCAGTACTTC

j_gene: TRBJ2-2
v_gene: TRBV19
abundance: NA
d_gene: NA
CDR3aa: CASTGVSPNTGELFF
CDR3nt: TGTGCCAGTACTGGTGTTAGCCCGAACACCGGGGAGCTGTTTTTT

j_gene: TRBJ2-7
v_gene: TRBV29-1
abundance: NA
d_gene: NA
CDR3aa: CSVGEGTTYEQYF
CDR3nt: TGCAGCGTTGGTGAGGGAACCACCTACGAGCAGTACTTC

j_gene: TRBJ2-2
v_gene: TRBV18
abundance: NA
d_gene: NA
CDR3aa: CASSLETLTGELFF
CDR3nt: TGTGCCAGCTCACTAGAAACTCTTACCGGGGAGCTGTTTTTT

j_gene: TRBJ2-5
v_gene: TRBV5-1
abundance: NA
d_gene: NA
CDR3aa: CASSGIGSSGVEETQYF
CDR3nt: TGCGCCAGCAGCGGCATTGGGTCGTCAGGGGTCGAAGAGACCCAGTACTTC

j_gene: TRBJ2-7
v_gene: TRBV14
abundance: NA
d_gene: NA
CDR3aa: CASSQGGQYEQYF
CDR3nt: TGTGCCAGCAGCCAGGGGGGACAGTACGAGCAGTACTTC

j_gene: TRBJ2-3
v_gene: TRBV5-1
abundance: NA
d_gene: TRBD2
CDR3aa: CASSLPGGKGDTQYF
CDR3nt: TGCGCCAGCAGCTTACCGGGAGGAAAAGGGGATACGCAGTATTTT

j_gene: TRBJ1-3
v_gene: TRBV27
abundance: NA
d_gene: TRBD1
CDR3aa: CASSHVTGTGAGNTIYF
CDR3nt: TGTGCCAGCAGTCACGTAACCGGGACAGGGGCCGGAAACACCATATATTTT

j_gene: TRBJ1-2
v_gene: TRBV6-5
abundance: NA
d_gene: NA
CDR3aa: CASSRGQVDGYTF
CDR3nt: TGTGCCAGCAGCCGCGGGCAGGTCGATGGCTACACCTTC

j_gene: TRBJ1-2
v_gene: TRBV19
abundance: NA
d_gene: TRBD1
CDR3aa: CASNDGTGYGGYTF
CDR3nt: TGTGCCAGTAACGATGGGACAGGGTACGGTGGCTACACCTTC

j_gene: TRBJ2-2
v_gene: TRBV14
abundance: NA
d_gene: TRBD1
CDR3aa: CASSPGGRPTGELFF
CDR3nt: TGTGCCAGCAGCCCAGGGGGCAGACCCACCGGGGAGCTGTTTTTT

j_gene: TRBJ1-4
v_gene: TRBV4-1
abundance: once
d_gene: TRBD1
CDR3aa: CASSQGTGRGEKLFF
CDR3nt: TGCGCCAGCAGCCAAGGGACAGGGAGAGGTGAAAAACTGTTTTTT

j_gene: TRBJ1-1
v_gene: TRBV19
abundance: NA
d_gene: NA
CDR3aa: CASSIQGLNTEAFF
CDR3nt: TGTGCCAGTAGTATACAGGGGCTGAACACTGAAGCTTTCTTT

j_gene: TRBJ1-4
v_gene: TRBV4-2
abundance: NA
d_gene: NA
CDR3aa: CASSQDTDQGEKLFF
CDR3nt: TGTGCCAGCAGCCAAGATACAGACCAGGGGGAAAAACTGTTTTTT

j_gene: TRBJ2-2
v_gene: TRBV7-8
abundance: once
d_gene: TRBD1
CDR3aa: CASSLRAGQGAAGELFF
CDR3nt: TGTGCCAGCAGCTTACGAGCCGGACAGGGGGCTGCCGGGGAGCTGTTTTTT

j_gene: TRBJ1-2
v_gene: TRBV5-4
abundance: NA
d_gene: TRBD1
CDR3aa: CASRNQGARNYGYTF
CDR3nt: TGTGCCAGCAGAAACCAGGGGGCCAGAAATTATGGCTACACCTTC